This T cell receptor (beta chain) was obtained from a study of cytomegalovirus exposure and HLA in healthy donors. The germline V gene encodes CDR1 LNHDA and CDR2 SQIVND (reference sequence). The CDR3 runs 14 residues. Deletions cut 4 bases from V and 0 bases from J, with 7 bases between. The PCR employed 60 Vbeta primers together with 13 Jbeta primers. Assay: immunoSEQ multiplex PCR; the TCRdb copy retains only in-frame clones and omits some. The table shows 150,000 to 200,000 clones, with around two thirds occurring only once. V usage is TRBV19 and J usage is TRBJ1-5; D uncertain. Sequencing was carried out using PBMCs. This TCR derives from a man aged 35 to 55 in good health and CMV-seronegative. CDR3 DNA: TGTGCCAGTAGTACACAGATTAGCAATCAGCCCCAGCATTTT. Its translation is CASSTQISNQPQHF.